Listed below are T cell receptor beta chains from one sample, sequenced in a study of T cells in Graves' hyperthyroidism and ophthalmopathy. TCRdb re-analysed the multiplex PCR reads in MiXCR, keeping a single row per CDR3 protein. The sample lists about 560,000 distinct CDR3 sequences, approximately 44% seen once, with roughly 8.2% in the top ten. The sample comprised peripheral blood or thyroid tissue (not recorded which). These receptors all stem from a woman aged 18 to 35 with Graves' hyperthyroidism. Both conserved end residues are part of each CDR3. Fields, in order: D gene, J gene, V gene, clone size, CDR3 DNA, CDR3 protein. The D gene is left open where the match is weak. Size is stated for part of the rows, as once, few or many counts, or as a class when the clone is expanded.

D gene: TRBD1; J gene: TRBJ2-7; V gene: TRBV7-2; clone size: NA; CDR3 DNA: TGTGCCAGCAGCTTAGACGCGGGACAGGGTAACGAGCAGTACTTC; CDR3 protein: CASSLDAGQGNEQYF
D gene: TRBD2; J gene: TRBJ2-7; V gene: TRBV28; clone size: NA; CDR3 DNA: TGTGCCAGCAGTTTCCCTCCTAGCGGGAGAAACGAGCAGTACTTC; CDR3 protein: CASSFPPSGRNEQYF
D gene: NA; J gene: TRBJ2-5; V gene: TRBV7-6; clone size: NA; CDR3 DNA: TGTGCCAGCAGCCCCCTTAGCGGCCGGACCCAGTACTTC; CDR3 protein: CASSPLSGRTQYF
D gene: NA; J gene: TRBJ1-3; V gene: TRBV10-3; clone size: NA; CDR3 DNA: TGTGCCAGCAGTTTTCTCGGCCCTGGAAACACCATATATTTT; CDR3 protein: CASSFLGPGNTIYF
D gene: TRBD2; J gene: TRBJ2-2; V gene: TRBV7-9; clone size: NA; CDR3 DNA: TGTGCCAGCAGCTTAATGGGACTAGGGCCCGACACCGGGGAGCTGTTTTTT; CDR3 protein: CASSLMGLGPDTGELFF
D gene: NA; J gene: TRBJ1-5; V gene: TRBV2; clone size: many; CDR3 DNA: TGTGCCAGCAGTGACGACCAGCCCCAGCATTTT; CDR3 protein: CASSDDQPQHF
D gene: NA; J gene: TRBJ2-5; V gene: TRBV7-8; clone size: NA; CDR3 DNA: TGTGCCAGCAGCGAGGGATCGGGCAGGGTGCGAGAGACCCAGTACTTC; CDR3 protein: CASSEGSGRVRETQYF
D gene: NA; J gene: TRBJ1-5; V gene: TRBV29-1; clone size: once; CDR3 DNA: TGCAGCGTGGCGGGTAGCAATCAGCCCCAGCATTTT; CDR3 protein: CSVAGSNQPQHF
D gene: TRBD1; J gene: TRBJ2-5; V gene: TRBV7-9; clone size: many; CDR3 DNA: TGTGCCAGCAGCTTCCGGACAGGACAAGAGACCCAGTACTTC; CDR3 protein: CASSFRTGQETQYF
D gene: NA; J gene: TRBJ2-6; V gene: TRBV5-1; clone size: NA; CDR3 DNA: TGCGCCAGCAACCTAGGGACCACCGGGGCCAACGTCCTGACTTTC; CDR3 protein: CASNLGTTGANVLTF
D gene: TRBD1; J gene: TRBJ1-3; V gene: TRBV9; clone size: NA; CDR3 DNA: TGTGCCAGCAGCCAAGAAGACAGGGGGCTTGGAAACACCATATATTTT; CDR3 protein: CASSQEDRGLGNTIYF
D gene: NA; J gene: TRBJ2-7; V gene: TRBV7-8; clone size: once; CDR3 DNA: TGTGCCAGCAGCTTGGCTGGAGGTGACCTCTACGAGCAGTACTTC; CDR3 protein: CASSLAGGDLYEQYF
D gene: TRBD1; J gene: TRBJ1-4; V gene: TRBV11-1; clone size: NA; CDR3 DNA: TGTGCCAGCAGCCCAGGACAGGGGATCCGTGAAAAACTGTTTTTT; CDR3 protein: CASSPGQGIREKLFF
D gene: NA; J gene: TRBJ2-7; V gene: TRBV14; clone size: few; CDR3 DNA: TGTGCCAGCAGCCATGGTCCGGGAACCTACGAGCAGTACTTC; CDR3 protein: CASSHGPGTYEQYF